The rows below give T cell receptor beta chains drawn from one sample of a study of T cell responses to AZD1222 COVID-19 vaccine. The table came from immunoSEQ multiplex PCR; TCRdb's copy has only in-frame clones and leaves some out. The sample holds tens of thousands of clones, less than 85% seen once. Material: peripheral blood, obtained on day 0 of AZD1222 vaccination. The receptors derive from an adult in good health. Each CDR3 is given with its conserved first and last residue. The order of the fields is J gene, V gene, clone size, D gene, CDR3 protein, CDR3 DNA. A D gene is named only where the DNA matches it firmly. The size field is filled for only some rows; it gives once, few, many or a size class.

TRBJ1-2 | TRBV5-4 | - | - | CASSFMGGSADGYTF | TGTGCCAGCAGCTTCATGGGGGGGAGTGCGGATGGCTACACCTTC
TRBJ2-7 | TRBV7-2 | - | TRBD2 | CASSFSTSGGLKRYEQYF | TGTGCCAGCAGCTTCTCGACTAGCGGGGGGCTTAAACGCTACGAGCAGTACTTC
TRBJ1-2 | TRBV6-5 | once | - | CASRPNYGYTF | TGTGCCAGCCGACCCAACTATGGCTACACCTTC
TRBJ2-3 | TRBV6-5 | - | - | CASSYRPLPGTDTQYF | TGTGCCAGCAGTTACCGTCCGCTGCCGGGCACAGATACGCAGTATTTT
TRBJ2-1 | TRBV7-2 | few | - | CARTKGGSGYNEQFF | TGTGCCAGAACGAAGGGCGGGTCGGGATACAATGAGCAGTTCTTC
TRBJ1-2 | TRBV19 | - | - | CASRVGEMNTF | TGTGCCAGTAGAGTGGGGGAAATGAACACCTTC
TRBJ1-1 | TRBV21-1 | - | - | CASSKGKGTEAFF | TGTGCCAGCAGCAAGGGAAAGGGAACTGAAGCTTTCTTT
TRBJ2-7 | TRBV12-3/TRBV12-4 | once | - | CASSLTRSEQYF | TGTGCCAGCAGTCTTACCCGAAGCGAGCAGTACTTC
TRBJ2-5 | TRBV5-1 | - | - | CASTPSRAALGETQYF | TGCGCCAGCACCCCTTCCCGGGCCGCTCTCGGGGAGACCCAGTACTTC
TRBJ2-3 | TRBV3-1/TRBV3-2 | - | TRBD2 | CASSPLAGGLSDTQYF | TGTGCCAGCAGCCCCCTAGCGGGGGGGCTTTCAGATACGCAGTATTTT
TRBJ2-4 | TRBV5-6 | - | TRBD2 | CASTLRAGAVKNIQYF | TGTGCCAGCACCCTGAGGGCGGGAGCAGTCAAAAACATTCAGTACTTC
TRBJ2-1 | TRBV5-1 | - | TRBD2 | CASSWGLAYNEQFF | TGCGCCAGCAGCTGGGGACTAGCATACAATGAGCAGTTCTTC
TRBJ1-2 | TRBV25-1 | once | - | CASSGRQWGGYTF | TGTGCCAGCAGTGGTAGACAATGGGGTGGCTACACCTTC
TRBJ1-2 | TRBV10-1 | - | - | CASSGEQGGGYGYTF | TGCGCCAGCAGTGGGGAGCAGGGAGGGGGCTATGGCTACACCTTC
TRBJ2-4 | TRBV4-1 | - | TRBD2 | CASSQASGRVGQYF | TGCGCCAGCAGCCAAGCTAGCGGGAGGGTCGGGCAGTACTTC
TRBJ2-1 | TRBV10-2 | - | - | CASGLSSGLYNEQFF | TGCGCCAGCGGGTTGTCCAGCGGGCTTTACAATGAGCAGTTCTTC
TRBJ1-1 | TRBV4-1 | - | TRBD1 | CASSQGQGVNTEAFF | TGCGCCAGCAGCCAAGGACAGGGGGTGAACACTGAAGCTTTCTTT
TRBJ1-3 | TRBV5-8 | once | - | CASSWVSSAKYF | TGTGCCAGCAGCTGGGTGTCTTCAGCGAAGTATTTT
TRBJ2-7 | TRBV27 | once | TRBD2 | CASSFGGSVWEQYF | TGTGCCAGCAGTTTCGGCGGGAGCGTGTGGGAGCAGTACTTC
TRBJ2-1 | TRBV29-1 | - | TRBD2 | CSVELAGYYNEQFF | TGCAGCGTTGAGTTAGCGGGGTACTACAATGAGCAGTTCTTC
TRBJ1-3 | TRBV29-1 | - | - | CSGRKVGGASNTIYF | TGCAGCGGCCGCAAAGTTGGGGGGGCATCAAACACCATATATTTT
TRBJ2-2 | TRBV5-1 | - | TRBD2 | CASSLFWREPGELFF | TGCGCCAGCAGCTTGTTTTGGCGGGAGCCCGGGGAGCTGTTTTTT
TRBJ2-5 | TRBV7-9 | - | - | CASSLISETQYF | TGTGCCAGCAGCTTAATTTCCGAGACCCAGTACTTC
TRBJ1-1 | TRBV11-3 | - | - | CASSLYGATEAFF | TGTGCCAGCAGCTTATACGGGGCCACTGAAGCTTTCTTT
TRBJ1-1 | TRBV27 | - | - | CASSRRELTEAFF | TGTGCCAGCAGTCGCAGGGAGCTCACTGAAGCTTTCTTT
TRBJ1-5 | TRBV10-2 | - | - | CASSESALGQPQHF | TGCGCCAGCAGTGAGTCCGCCCTAGGACAGCCCCAGCATTTT
TRBJ1-4 | TRBV12-3/TRBV12-4 | - | - | CASSSNNEKLFF | TGTGCCAGCAGTTCGAATAATGAAAAACTGTTTTTT
TRBJ1-2 | TRBV10-3 | - | - | CAISESSDNYGYTF | TGTGCCATCAGTGAGTCATCGGACAACTATGGCTACACCTTC
TRBJ1-4 | TRBV27 | - | TRBD1 | CASSQGGAHEKLFF | TGTGCCAGCAGTCAAGGGGGCGCGCACGAAAAACTGTTTTTT
TRBJ2-2 | TRBV27 | once | - | CASSSDRPNTGELFF | TGTGCCAGCAGTTCAGACAGGCCGAACACCGGGGAGCTGTTTTTT
TRBJ1-3 | TRBV27 | - | TRBD1 | CASRDRGNTIYF | TGTGCCAGCAGGGACAGGGGAAACACCATATATTTT
TRBJ2-1 | TRBV7-9 | - | - | CASRDGDNEQFF | TGTGCCAGCAGGGACGGAGACAATGAGCAGTTCTTC